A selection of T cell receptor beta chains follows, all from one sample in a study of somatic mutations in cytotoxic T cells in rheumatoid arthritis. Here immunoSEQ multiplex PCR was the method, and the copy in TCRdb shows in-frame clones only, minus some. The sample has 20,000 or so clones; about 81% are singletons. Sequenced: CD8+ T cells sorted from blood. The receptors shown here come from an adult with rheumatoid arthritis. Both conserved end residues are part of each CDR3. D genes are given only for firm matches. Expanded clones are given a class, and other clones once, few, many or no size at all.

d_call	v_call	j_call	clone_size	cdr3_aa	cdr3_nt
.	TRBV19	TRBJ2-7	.	CASSIAAGRSYEQYF	TGTGCCAGTAGTATAGCGGCAGGGCGGTCCTACGAGCAGTACTTC
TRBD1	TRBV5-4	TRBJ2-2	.	CASSFRTGGSAGELFF	TGTGCCAGCAGCTTCAGGACAGGGGGCTCTGCCGGGGAGCTGTTTTTT
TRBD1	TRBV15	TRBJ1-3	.	CATYQGGFSGNTIYF	TGTGCCACTTACCAGGGGGGCTTCTCTGGAAACACCATATATTTT
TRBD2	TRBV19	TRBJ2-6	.	CASSPLAGVLGGANVLTF	TGTGCCAGTAGTCCCCTAGCGGGAGTGCTGGGTGGGGCCAACGTCCTGACTTTC
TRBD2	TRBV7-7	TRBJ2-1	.	CASSLEGTSGYNEQFF	TGTGCTAGCAGCTTAGAAGGGACTAGCGGTTACAATGAGCAGTTCTTC
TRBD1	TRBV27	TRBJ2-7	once	CASSLSGTGHYEQYF	TGTGCCAGCAGTTTATCGGGGACAGGGCACTACGAGCAGTACTTC
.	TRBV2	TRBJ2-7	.	CASSEQRGPTTEQYF	TGTGCCAGCAGTGAACAAAGGGGACCGACCACCGAGCAGTACTTC
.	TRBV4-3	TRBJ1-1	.	CASSTVTGANTEAFF	TGCGCCAGCAGTACAGTAACTGGTGCGAACACTGAAGCTTTCTTT
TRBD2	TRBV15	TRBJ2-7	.	CATRYSSGGAYEQYF	TGTGCCACCCGTTACTCTAGCGGGGGGGCCTACGAGCAGTACTTC
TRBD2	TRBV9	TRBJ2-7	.	CASSGEGSLSYEQYF	TGTGCCAGCAGCGGGGAGGGGAGTCTCTCCTACGAGCAGTACTTC
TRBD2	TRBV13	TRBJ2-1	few	CASSLSGTSGGVSYNEQFF	TGTGCCAGCAGCCTGTCCGGGACTAGCGGGGGGGTCTCCTACAATGAGCAGTTCTTC
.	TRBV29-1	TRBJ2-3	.	CSVEDRGTDTQYF	TGCAGCGTTGAAGACAGGGGTACAGATACGCAGTATTTT
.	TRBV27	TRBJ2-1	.	CASSGPGYNEQFF	TGTGCCAGCAGTGGGCCGGGGTACAATGAGCAGTTCTTC
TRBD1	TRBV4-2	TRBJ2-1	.	CASSQRPGQSSYNEQFF	TGTGCCAGCAGCCAACGTCCGGGACAGAGCTCCTACAATGAGCAGTTCTTC
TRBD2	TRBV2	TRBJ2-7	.	CASNGIAGARTYEQYF	TGTGCCAGCAACGGGATAGCGGGGGCCAGAACCTACGAGCAGTACTTC
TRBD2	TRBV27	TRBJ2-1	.	CASTRASGRNNEQFF	TGTGCCAGCACCCGGGCTAGCGGGAGGAATAATGAGCAGTTCTTC
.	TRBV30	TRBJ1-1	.	CAWSEATDRTEAFF	TGTGCCTGGAGTGAGGCCACCGACAGGACTGAAGCTTTCTTT
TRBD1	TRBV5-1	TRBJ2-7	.	CASRGGTGGRLEQYF	TGCGCCAGCAGAGGAGGGACAGGGGGCCGTCTAGAGCAGTACTTC
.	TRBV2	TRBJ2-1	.	CASTEGRGGEQFF	TGTGCCAGCACCGAAGGGAGGGGGGGTGAGCAGTTCTTC
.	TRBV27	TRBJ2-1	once	CASRIGREQFF	TGTGCCAGCAGAATCGGTCGTGAGCAGTTCTTC
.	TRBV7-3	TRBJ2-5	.	CASSLNGETQYF	TGTGCCAGCAGCTTAAATGGGGAGACCCAGTACTTC
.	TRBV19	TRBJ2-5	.	CASSQGRETQYF	TGTGCCAGTAGTCAAGGGAGAGAGACCCAGTACTTC
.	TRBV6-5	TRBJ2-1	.	CASSYGVGNEQFF	TGTGCCAGCAGTTACGGGGTAGGCAATGAGCAGTTCTTC
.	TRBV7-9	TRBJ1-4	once	CASDAVQGTNEKLFF	TGTGCCAGCGATGCTGTGCAGGGTACAAATGAAAAACTGTTTTTT
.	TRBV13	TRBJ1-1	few	CASSSVTAGNTEAFF	TGTGCCAGCAGCTCCGTAACGGCGGGGAACACTGAAGCTTTCTTT
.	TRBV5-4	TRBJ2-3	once	CASSSTPTADTQYF	TGTGCCAGCAGCTCGACTCCTACGGCAGATACGCAGTATTTT
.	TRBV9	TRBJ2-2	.	CASSAENTGELFF	TGTGCCAGCAGCGCCGAGAACACCGGGGAGCTGTTTTTT
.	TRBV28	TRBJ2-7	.	CASSLVHSPYEQYF	TGTGCCAGCAGTTTGGTTCACTCCCCCTACGAGCAGTACTTC
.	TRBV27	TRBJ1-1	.	CASMRFKDTMNTEAFF	TGTGCCAGCATGAGGTTTAAAGACACAATGAACACTGAAGCTTTCTTT
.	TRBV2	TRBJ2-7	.	CASSELDSYEQYF	TGTGCCAGCAGTGAACTGGACAGCTACGAGCAGTACTTC
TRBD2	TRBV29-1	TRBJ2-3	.	CSVEDWGTLAADTQYF	TGCAGCGTTGAAGATTGGGGAACACTAGCGGCAGATACGCAGTATTTT
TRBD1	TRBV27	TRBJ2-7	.	CASSLFGTVPYEQYF	TGTGCCAGCAGTTTATTTGGGACAGTCCCCTACGAGCAGTACTTC
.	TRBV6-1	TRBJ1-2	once	CASRGRAGRNYGYTF	TGTGCCAGCAGGGGGCGGGCAGGGCGTAACTATGGCTACACCTTC
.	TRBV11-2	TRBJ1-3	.	CASSAIGDSGNTIYF	TGTGCCAGCAGCGCTATCGGCGACTCTGGAAACACCATATATTTT
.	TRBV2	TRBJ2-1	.	CASSRGPGPSGDEQFF	TGTGCCAGCAGTAGGGGCCCGGGACCTTCGGGGGATGAGCAGTTCTTC
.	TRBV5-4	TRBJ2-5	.	CASSLLGDHQETQYF	TGTGCCAGCAGCTTGCTGGGGGACCACCAAGAGACCCAGTACTTC
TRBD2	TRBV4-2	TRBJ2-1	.	CASSQVRSGGAYEQFF	TGTGCCAGCAGCCAAGTCCGTAGCGGGGGGGCGTATGAGCAGTTCTTC
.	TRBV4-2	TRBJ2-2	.	CASSHEAGTHTGELFF	TGTGCCAGCAGCCACGAGGCGGGGACCCACACCGGGGAGCTGTTTTTT
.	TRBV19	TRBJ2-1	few	CASNTPEVYNEQFF	TGTGCCAGCAACACACCGGAGGTTTACAATGAGCAGTTCTTC
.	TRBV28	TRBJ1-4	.	CASILGGRANEKLFF	TGTGCCAGCATATTGGGGGGCAGAGCTAATGAAAAACTGTTTTTT
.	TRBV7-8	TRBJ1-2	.	CASSLGLGRGSIIGYTF	TGTGCCAGCAGCTTAGGCCTTGGACGGGGGTCTATTATCGGCTACACCTTC
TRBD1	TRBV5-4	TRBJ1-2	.	CASSVQGFKGYGYTF	TGTGCCAGCAGCGTACAGGGGTTCAAGGGCTATGGCTACACCTTC
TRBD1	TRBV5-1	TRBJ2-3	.	CASREPGQGTDTQYF	TGCGCCAGCAGAGAACCGGGACAGGGCACAGATACGCAGTATTTT
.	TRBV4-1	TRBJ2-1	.	CASSQEGFYNEQFF	TGCGCCAGCAGCCAAGAGGGGTTCTACAATGAGCAGTTCTTC
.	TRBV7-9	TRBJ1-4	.	CASSLPLGAATNEKLFF	TGTGCCAGCAGCCTCCCCCTGGGAGCTGCAACTAATGAAAAACTGTTTTTT
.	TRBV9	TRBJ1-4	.	CASSVDLVAANEKLFF	TGTGCCAGCAGCGTGGATTTAGTAGCAGCTAATGAAAAACTGTTTTTT
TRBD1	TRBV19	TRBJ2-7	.	CASSVGQGAYEQYF	TGTGCCAGTAGTGTTGGACAGGGAGCCTACGAGCAGTACTTC
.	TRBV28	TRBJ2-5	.	CASSSLRQETQETQYF	TGTGCCAGCAGTTCTCTAAGACAGGAGACACAAGAGACCCAGTACTTC
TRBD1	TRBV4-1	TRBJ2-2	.	CASSRTLTGGGTGELFF	TGCGCCAGCAGTCGAACACTTACAGGGGGTGGGACCGGGGAGCTGTTTTTT
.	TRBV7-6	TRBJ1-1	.	CASSLYQGNTEAFF	TGTGCCAGCAGCTTATACCAGGGGAACACTGAAGCTTTCTTT
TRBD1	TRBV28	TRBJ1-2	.	CASRAGTGTGYGYTF	TGTGCCAGCAGAGCCGGGACAGGGACCGGCTATGGCTACACCTTC
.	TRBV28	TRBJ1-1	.	CASSSIDGMNTEAFF	TGTGCCAGCAGTTCTATAGACGGCATGAACACTGAAGCTTTCTTT
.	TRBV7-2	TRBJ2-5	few	CASSTLTRAQYF	TGTGCCAGCAGCACCCTCACACGGGCCCAGTACTTC
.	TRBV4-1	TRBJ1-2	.	CASSQEGLTYGYTF	TGCGCCAGCAGCCAAGAGGGACTCACCTATGGCTACACCTTC